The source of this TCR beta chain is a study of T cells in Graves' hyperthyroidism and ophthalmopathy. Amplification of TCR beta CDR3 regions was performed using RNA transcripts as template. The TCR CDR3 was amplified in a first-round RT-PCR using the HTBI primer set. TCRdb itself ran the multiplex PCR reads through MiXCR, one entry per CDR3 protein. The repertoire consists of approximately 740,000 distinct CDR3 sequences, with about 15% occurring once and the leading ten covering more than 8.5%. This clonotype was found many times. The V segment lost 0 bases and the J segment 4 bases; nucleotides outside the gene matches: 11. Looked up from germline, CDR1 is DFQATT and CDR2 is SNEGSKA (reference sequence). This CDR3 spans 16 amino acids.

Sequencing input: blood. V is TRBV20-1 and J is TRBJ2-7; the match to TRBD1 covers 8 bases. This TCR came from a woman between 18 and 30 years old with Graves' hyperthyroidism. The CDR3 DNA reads TGCAGTGCTAGAGAATATGGGACAGGAGGTGGATACGAGCAGTACTTC. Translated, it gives CSAREYGTGGGYEQYF.